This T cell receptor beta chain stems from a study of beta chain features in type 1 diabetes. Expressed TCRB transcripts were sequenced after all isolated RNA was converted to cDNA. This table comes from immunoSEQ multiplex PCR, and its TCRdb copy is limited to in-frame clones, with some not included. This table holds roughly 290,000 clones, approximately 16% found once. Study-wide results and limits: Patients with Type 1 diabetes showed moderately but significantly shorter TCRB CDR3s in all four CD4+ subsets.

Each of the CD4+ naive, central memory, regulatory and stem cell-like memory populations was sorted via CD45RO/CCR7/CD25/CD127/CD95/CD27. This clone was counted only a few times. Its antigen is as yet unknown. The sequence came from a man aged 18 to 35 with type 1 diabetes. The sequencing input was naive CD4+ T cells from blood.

The CDR3 loop is CASRIQSGGQDYGYTF. CDR3 in DNA: TGTGCCAGCAGGATCCAGTCCGGGGGGCAAGACTATGGCTACACCTTC. This chain joins TRBV9 and TRBJ1-2, with D tentatively TRBD1 (6 bases). CDR3 size: 16 residues. CDR1 is SGDLS and CDR2 is YYNGEE in the germline V gene. Trimming cost V 5 bases and J 3 bases, with 20 bases left between them.